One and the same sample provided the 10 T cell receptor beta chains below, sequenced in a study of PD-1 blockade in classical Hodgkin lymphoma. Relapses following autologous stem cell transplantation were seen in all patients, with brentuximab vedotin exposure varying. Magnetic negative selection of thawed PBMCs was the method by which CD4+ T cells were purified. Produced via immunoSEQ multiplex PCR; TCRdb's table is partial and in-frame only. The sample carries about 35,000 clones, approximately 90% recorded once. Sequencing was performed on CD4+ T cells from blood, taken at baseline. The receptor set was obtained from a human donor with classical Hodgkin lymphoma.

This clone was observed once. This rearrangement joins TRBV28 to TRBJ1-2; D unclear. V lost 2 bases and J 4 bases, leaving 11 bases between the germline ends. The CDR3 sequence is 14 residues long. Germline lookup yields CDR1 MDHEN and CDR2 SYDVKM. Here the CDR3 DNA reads TGTGCCAGCAGTTTACCCTCTCCCGTCTATGGCTACACCTTC. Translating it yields CASSLPSPVYGYTF.

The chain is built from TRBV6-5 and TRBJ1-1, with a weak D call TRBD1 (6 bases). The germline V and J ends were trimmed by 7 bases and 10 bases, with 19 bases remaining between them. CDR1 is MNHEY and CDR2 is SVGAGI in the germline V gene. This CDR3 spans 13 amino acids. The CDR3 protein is CASKPGHQIPAFF. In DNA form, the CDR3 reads TGTGCCAGCAAGCCGGGACATCAAATTCCAGCTTTCTTT.

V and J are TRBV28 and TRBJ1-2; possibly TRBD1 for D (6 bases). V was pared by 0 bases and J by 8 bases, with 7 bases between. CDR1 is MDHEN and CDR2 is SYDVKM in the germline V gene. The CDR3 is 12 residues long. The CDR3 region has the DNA TGTGCCAGCAGTTTATGGACAGGCGGCTACACCTTC. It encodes CASSLWTGGYTF.

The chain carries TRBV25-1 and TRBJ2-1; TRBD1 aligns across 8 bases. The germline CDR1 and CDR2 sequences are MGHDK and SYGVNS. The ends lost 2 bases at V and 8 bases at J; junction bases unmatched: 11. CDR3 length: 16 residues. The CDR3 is CASSEPGTGLGYEQFF. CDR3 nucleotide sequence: TGTGCCAGCAGTGAACCGGGGACAGGACTCGGCTATGAGCAGTTCTTC. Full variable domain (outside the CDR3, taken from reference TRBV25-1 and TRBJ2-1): EADIYQTPRYLVIGTGKKITLECSQTMGHDKMYWYQQDPGMELHLIHYSYGVNSTEKGDLSSESTVSRIRTEHFPLTLESARPSHTSQYLCASSEPGTGLGYEQFFGPGTRLTVL.

CDR3 in amino acids: CASSAANYGYTF. The DNA for the CDR3 is TGTGCCAGCAGTGCGGCTAACTATGGCTACACCTTC. This chain links TRBV2 with TRBJ1-2; no reliable D call. The CDR3 has 12 amino acids. Between the trimmed V and J ends, which lost 4 bases and 0 bases, there was a span of 3 bases. Germline loops: CDR1 SNHLY, CDR2 FYNNEI.

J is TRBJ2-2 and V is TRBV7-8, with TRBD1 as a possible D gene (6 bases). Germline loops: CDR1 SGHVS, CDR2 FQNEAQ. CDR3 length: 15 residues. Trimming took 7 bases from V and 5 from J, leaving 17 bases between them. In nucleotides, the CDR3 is TGTGCCAGCAACCGAATCCTAGGGGGTACCGGGGAGCTGTTTTTT. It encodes CASNRILGGTGELFF.

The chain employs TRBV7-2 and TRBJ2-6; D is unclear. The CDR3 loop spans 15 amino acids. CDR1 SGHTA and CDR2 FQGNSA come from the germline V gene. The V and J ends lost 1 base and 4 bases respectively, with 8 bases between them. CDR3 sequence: CASSLGGSGANVLTF. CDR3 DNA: TGTGCCAGCAGCTTAGGTGGGTCAGGGGCCAACGTCCTGACTTTC.

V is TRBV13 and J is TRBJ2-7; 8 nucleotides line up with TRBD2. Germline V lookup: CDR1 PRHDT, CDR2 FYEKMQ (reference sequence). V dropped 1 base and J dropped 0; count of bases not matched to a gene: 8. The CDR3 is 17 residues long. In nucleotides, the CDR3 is TGTGCCAGCAGCTTAGCTAGACTAGCGAGGAGCTCCTACGAGCAGTACTTC. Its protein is CASSLARLARSSYEQYF.

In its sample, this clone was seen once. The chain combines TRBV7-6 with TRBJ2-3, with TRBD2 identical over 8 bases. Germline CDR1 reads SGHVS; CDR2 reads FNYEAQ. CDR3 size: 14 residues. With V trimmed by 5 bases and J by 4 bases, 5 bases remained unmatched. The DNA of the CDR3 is TGTGCCAGCAGCAAAAGGACTAGCTCAGATACGCAGTATTTT. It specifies CASSKRTSSDTQYF.

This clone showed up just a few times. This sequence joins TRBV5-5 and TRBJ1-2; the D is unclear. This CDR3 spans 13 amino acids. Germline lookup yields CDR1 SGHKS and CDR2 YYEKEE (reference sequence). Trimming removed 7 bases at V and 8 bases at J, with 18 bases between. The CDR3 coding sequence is TGTGCCAGCGGCGGGTCGGGGAGGAGGGGCTACACCTTC. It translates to CASGGSGRRGYTF.